Below, one TCR beta chain is given with its context. TCRdb's copy holds only in-frame clones and misses some; the assay was immunoSEQ multiplex PCR. The table includes over 150,000 clones, roughly 85% detected once. This specimen comes from a study of blood T cell repertoires in COVID-19. Trimming shortened V by 4 bases and J by 6 bases, and 9 bases separated the two germline ends. The CDR3 extends over 13 amino acids. The TCR originated in a woman between 65 and 79 years old in a cohort exposed to, infected with or recovered from COVID-19 (not recorded which). Source material: PBMCs or T cells enriched from blood (not recorded which). The chain links TRBV12-3 or TRBV12-4 to TRBJ2-2; TRBD1 might be the D (5 bases). The CDR3, as DNA: TGTGCCAGCAGTTCGACAGTCGCCGGGGAGCTGTTTTTT. It encodes CASSSTVAGELFF.